The clone carrying this TCR beta chain has only a few counts. CDR3 length equals 15 residues. Losses at the gene ends were 1 base for V and 5 bases for J; bases not matched to a gene: 6. In germline, CDR1 is SEHNR, CDR2 FQNEAQ (reference sequence). The sample belongs to a study of patients and donors after allogeneic stem cell transplantation. TCRdb re-analysed the RT-PCR reads in MiXCR, keeping a single row per CDR3 protein. The sample includes more than 850,000 distinct CDR3 sequences, about 20% of them seen just once. The chain couples TRBV7-9 to TRBJ2-7; 9 bases match TRBD2. The TCR originated in a human donor who was either an allogeneic HSCT recipient or a stem cell or donor lymphocyte infusion donor (not recorded which). It is not recorded whose cells these are; they may come from a transplant donor. The specimen was blood, either unsorted or a sorted T cell fraction (not recorded which). CDR3 nucleotide sequence: TGTGCCAGCAGCTTAGAAGCTAGCGGGATGGACGAGCAGTACTTC. Translating it yields CASSLEASGMDEQYF.